This T cell receptor (beta chain) was captured in a study of CD8 T cells in ankylosing spondylitis (dated 2017 in TCRdb). With respect to the entire study: The study profiled T cell receptor beta repertoires in healthy donors and ankylosing spondylitis patients to find disease-linked TCR variants. The whole study cohort included some 100 healthy donors and about two dozen ankylosing spondylitis patients. Samples of peripheral blood were taken, and for ankylosing spondylitis patients, synovial fluid was collected as well.

Beyond this particular receptor, the publication reports: The disease-linked clones showed a CD8+ phenotype and occurred at relatively low frequencies in peripheral blood. According to the report, matched synovial fluid samples from ankylosing spondylitis patients were significantly enriched for the disease-linked clones. Some motif variants were previously reported in synovial fluid and blood of reactive arthritis patients, suggesting common disease-initiation mechanisms. Blood from ankylosing spondylitis patients appeared to be characterized by a TCR beta motif made up of under ten highly homologous amino acid variants.

Sequencing took place on an Illumina HiSeq 2500. TCR beta libraries were prepared by quantitative 5'-RACE with molecular barcodes. The study's own analysis went as follows. Disease-linked TCR variants were identified with a new computational method built on a probabilistic model of VDJ rearrangement. The raw public data were reprocessed by TCRdb itself: fastp quality trimming at Q25, MiXCR clonotype calling, in-frame beta chains only. Rows are unified per CDR3 protein, each entry keeping the most common DNA and genes. These V and J calls rely on TCRdb rather than the paper's analysis. The table for this sample lists some 340,000 distinct CDR3 sequences; roughly 14% of them were counted only once. The top ten clonotypes cover 0.85% to 1.4% of the sample. This clonotype was seen a handful of times. Its binding antigen is unknown. No base qualities exist here, and no much larger clone lies one base off it.

Input material: blood, either unsorted or a sorted T cell fraction (not recorded which). The clonotype originates from a male donor with ankylosing spondylitis or in good health (not recorded which).

The CDR3 is CSARDPRATNEKLFF. The bases read TGCAGTGCTAGAGATCCTAGGGCAACTAATGAAAAACTGTTTTTT. The V and J segments used are TRBV20-1 and TRBJ1-4, with no D gene named confidently. V lost 0 bases and J lost 0 bases; the stretch between them is 8 bases long. The CDR3 sequence holds 15 residues, the cysteine and phenylalanine included. The retained sequence is limited to the CDR3, 45 bases, with the frame set at the first base. The germline V gene (reference sequence) yields DFQATT for CDR1 and SNEGSKA for CDR2.